A single sample gave rise to the 8 T cell receptor beta chains below, sequenced in a study of human T cells and chemical hapten exposure. Time point of the sample: patch test 3, about 24 weeks after DPC sensitization. Indicated treatment: therapeutic diphenylcyclopropenone sensitization with weekly scalp DPC. TCRdb re-analysed the RACE reads in MiXCR, keeping a single row per CDR3 protein. The profile shows some 60,000 distinct CDR3 sequences, roughly 12% of them singletons. The source material was whole blood, sampled in connection with sensitization to the hapten diphenylcyclopropenone (DPC). The receptors stem from a man younger than 45 with alopecia areata. Some clones in this sample may be carry-over from other donors' samples.

This clonotype was detected many times. CDR3 bases: TGCAGCGGTGGGACAGAGAACACTGAAGCTTTCTTT. Its protein product is CSGGTENTEAFF. This rearrangement joins TRBV29-1 to TRBJ1-1; 7 positions match TRBD1. CDR3 size: 12 residues. The V and J ends lost 7 bases and 1 base, in that order; junction bases with no gene match: 3. The germline CDR1 and CDR2 sequences are SQVTM and ANQGSEA.

In this sample, this clonotype turned up many times. The chain employs TRBV27 and TRBJ2-7, with D maybe TRBD1 (6 bases). Trimming stripped 6 bases from V and 3 bases from J, with 12 bases between. From germline, CDR1 is MNHEY and CDR2 SMNVEV (reference sequence). CDR3 length: 13 amino acids. CDR3 region: CASRERQDYEQYF. CDR3 coding DNA: TGTGCCAGCAGGGAACGACAGGACTACGAGCAGTACTTC.

This clonotype appeared many times. The gene calls are TRBV5-1 and TRBJ2-7; D call uncertain. The CDR3 totals 13 residues. Germline V gene sequence: CDR1 SGHRS, CDR2 YFSETQ. V was clipped by 3 bases and J by 1 base, with 8 bases between them. CDR3 bases: TGCGCCAGCAGCTCCGGGTCGTCCTACGAGCAGTACTTC. It codes for CASSSGSSYEQYF.

This rearrangement joins TRBV7-6 to TRBJ1-4; D gene uncertain. The CDR3 has 16 residues. Trimming took off 4 bases at V and 8 bases at J, with 20 bases between the two ends. The germline V gene has CDR1 SGHVS and CDR2 FNYEAQ. CDR3 nucleotide sequence: TGTGCCAGCAGCTCCGGCCCCAGCCTCGCCGGAGAAAAACTGTTTTTT. Protein sequence: CASSSGPSLAGEKLFF.

V and J are TRBV7-9 and TRBJ1-3; D not certain. The CDR3 totals 14 residues. V was cut by 5 bases and J by 0 bases, with 8 bases left in between. Germline loops: CDR1 SEHNR, CDR2 FQNEAQ (reference sequence). The CDR3 reads CASSPLSSGNTIYF. For the CDR3, the DNA is TGTGCCAGCAGCCCACTGAGCTCTGGAAACACCATATATTTT.

In its sample, this clonotype was seen a few times. The chain uses TRBV9 and TRBJ2-7; TRBD1 matches at 7 bases. Per germline, CDR1 SGDLS and CDR2 YYNGEE. This CDR3 spans 15 amino acids. With V trimmed by 3 bases and J by 1 base, 7 bases remained unmatched. This CDR3 reads CASSEGARSSYEQYF. The CDR3 DNA sequence: TGTGCCAGCAGCGAGGGGGCCCGCTCTTCCTACGAGCAGTACTTC.

This clonotype was recorded many times. The chain links TRBV7-9 to TRBJ1-1; 11 bases align to TRBD1. CDR3 length equals 16 residues. V was pared by 4 bases and J by 1 base, with 5 bases of the junction left unmatched. CDR1 is SEHNR, CDR2 FQNEAQ, per germline (reference sequence). CDR3 nucleotide sequence: TGTGCCAGCAGCTGGACAGGGGGCCCTCAGAACACTGAAGCTTTCTTT. Its protein is CASSWTGGPQNTEAFF.

This clonotype was recorded at least ten times. This rearrangement joins TRBV4-3 to TRBJ2-7; the match to TRBD1 covers 8 bases. The CDR3 length is 17 residues. Germline V gene data show CDR1 as LGHNA and CDR2 as YSLEER. Losses at the gene ends were 4 bases for V and 0 bases for J; bases not matched to a gene: 11. The CDR3 region has the DNA TGCGCCAGCAGCCCTAACTCGGACAGGGCACTCTCCTACGAGCAGTACTTC. Translated, it gives CASSPNSDRALSYEQYF.